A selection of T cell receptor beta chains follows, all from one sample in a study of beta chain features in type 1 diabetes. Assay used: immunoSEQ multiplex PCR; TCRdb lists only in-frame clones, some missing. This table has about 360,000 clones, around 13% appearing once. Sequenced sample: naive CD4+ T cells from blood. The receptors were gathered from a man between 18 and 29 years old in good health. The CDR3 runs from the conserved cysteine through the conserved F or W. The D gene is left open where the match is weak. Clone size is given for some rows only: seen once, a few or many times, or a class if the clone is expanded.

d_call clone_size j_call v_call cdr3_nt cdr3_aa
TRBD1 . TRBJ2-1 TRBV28 TGTGCCAGCAAAGAACAGGGGGGAGGTTACAATGAGCAGTTCTTC CASKEQGGGYNEQFF
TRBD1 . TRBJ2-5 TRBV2 TGTGCCAGCAGTGAAGACCAGGGGGCAGAGACCCAGTACTTC CASSEDQGAETQYF
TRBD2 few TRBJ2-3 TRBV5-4 TGTGCCAGCAGCTTGGGAGATAGCGGGGGGTTGGATACGCAGTATTTT CASSLGDSGGLDTQYF
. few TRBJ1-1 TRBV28 TGTGCCAGCAGTCCGACGACAGGTTCTATGAACACTGAAGCTTTCTTT CASSPTTGSMNTEAFF
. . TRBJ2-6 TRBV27 TGTGCCAGCAGTTGGTCAGGGCCGGGGGCCAACGTCCTGACTTTC CASSWSGPGANVLTF
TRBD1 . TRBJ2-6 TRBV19 TGTGCCAGCCAGACAGGGAGCATTGCTGGGGCCAACGTCCTGACTTTC CASQTGSIAGANVLTF
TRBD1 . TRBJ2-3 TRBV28 TGTGCCAGCAGTTCAGGACAGGGTCTAGATACGCAGTATTTT CASSSGQGLDTQYF
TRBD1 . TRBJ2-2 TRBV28 TGTGCCAGCAGTTTTAGGACAGGGTACACCGGGGAGCTGTTTTTT CASSFRTGYTGELFF
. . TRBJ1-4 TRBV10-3 TGTGCCATCAGTTTCGATGAAAAACTGTTTTTT CAISFDEKLFF
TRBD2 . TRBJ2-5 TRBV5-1 TGCGCCAGCAGGACTAGCGAAGAGACCCAGTACTTC CASRTSEETQYF
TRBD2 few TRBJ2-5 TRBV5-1 TGCGCCAGCAGCCCCGGTGGACTAGCGGGGGGGCAAGAGACCCAGTACTTC CASSPGGLAGGQETQYF
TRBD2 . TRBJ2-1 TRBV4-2 TGTGCCAGCAGCTTACGGACTAGCGGGGGTTACAATGAGCAGTTCTTC CASSLRTSGGYNEQFF
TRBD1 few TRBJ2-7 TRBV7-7 TGTGCCAGCAGCCTTCGACAGGGGTCTACCTACGAGCAGTACTTC CASSLRQGSTYEQYF
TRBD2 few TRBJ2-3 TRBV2 TGTGCCACTCAAAGGCGGGAGGCTAGCACAGATACGCAGTATTTT CATQRREASTDTQYF
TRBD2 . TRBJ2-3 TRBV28 TGTGCCAGCAGAACCCTCTTTCTAGCGGGGGGCCGGGATACGCAGTATTTT CASRTLFLAGGRDTQYF
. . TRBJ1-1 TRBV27 TGTGCCAGCAGTTTATCGATCCAGGGTAGTACTGAAGCTTTCTTT CASSLSIQGSTEAFF
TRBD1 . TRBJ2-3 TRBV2 TGTGCCGGATTGACAGGGACAGATACGCAGTATTTT CAGLTGTDTQYF
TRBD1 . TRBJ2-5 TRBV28 TGTGCCAGCAGCTGGCAGGGGGCACCGGAGACCCAGTACTTC CASSWQGAPETQYF
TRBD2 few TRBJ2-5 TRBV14 TGTGCCAGCAGCCACCCCACGGGAGGGTACGAGACCCAGTACTTC CASSHPTGGYETQYF
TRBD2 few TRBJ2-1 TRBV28 TGTGCCAGCAGTTTATCGAGAGCGGGAGGCAATGAGCAGTTCTTC CASSLSRAGGNEQFF
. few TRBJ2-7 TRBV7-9 TGTGCCAGCACCCTGGGGCAGGGTACCTACGAGCAGTACTTC CASTLGQGTYEQYF
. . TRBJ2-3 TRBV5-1 TGCGCCAGCAGCTTGGAAGCGGCCAGCACAGATACGCAGTATTTT CASSLEAASTDTQYF
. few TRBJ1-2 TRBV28 TGTGCCACCCGAGGTGGCAGGGATGGCTACACCTTC CATRGGRDGYTF
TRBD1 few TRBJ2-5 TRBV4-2 TGTGCCAGCAGCCGGACAGGGCAAGAGACCCAGTACTTC CASSRTGQETQYF
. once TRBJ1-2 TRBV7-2 TGTGCCAGTCGAGAGGACAGCTACTATGGCTACACCTTC CASREDSYYGYTF
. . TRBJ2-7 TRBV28 TGTGCCAGCACTCCCGCGGGCCGTGGCAGCTCCTACGAGCAGTACTTC CASTPAGRGSSYEQYF
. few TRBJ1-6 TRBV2 TGTGCCAGCAGCGAGCGTTCACCCCTCCACTTT CASSERSPLHF
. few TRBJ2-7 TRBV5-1 TGCGCCAGCAGCTTGATAGCGGATTACGAGCAGTACTTC CASSLIADYEQYF
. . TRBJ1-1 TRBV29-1 TGCAGCGGCCGCGCTGCGAACACTGAAGCTTTCTTT CSGRAANTEAFF
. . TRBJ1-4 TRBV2 TGTGCCAGCGCCGTCGGACAGACTAATGAAAAACTGTTTTTT CASAVGQTNEKLFF
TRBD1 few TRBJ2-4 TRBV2 TGTGCCAGCAGTGGGAGGACAGGGGAAAACATTCAGTACTTC CASSGRTGENIQYF
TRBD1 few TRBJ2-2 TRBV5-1 TGCGCCAGCAGCACCGGACAGGGAAGGGGCGGGGAGCTGTTTTTT CASSTGQGRGGELFF
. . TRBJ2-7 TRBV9 TGTGCCAGCAGCGTAAGGTCGCGGGTCGCAATCTACGAGCAGTACTTC CASSVRSRVAIYEQYF
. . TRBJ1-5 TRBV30 TGTGCCTGGAGGGGCGGGGCGAATCAGCCCCAGCATTTT CAWRGGANQPQHF
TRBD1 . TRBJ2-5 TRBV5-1 TGCGCCAGCAGCCCGACAGGGGGCCTGGGAGAGACCCAGTACTTC CASSPTGGLGETQYF
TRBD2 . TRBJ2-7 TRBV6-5 TGTGCCAGCAGTAAGGGACTAGCCCCGAGGGGCGAGCAGTACTTC CASSKGLAPRGEQYF
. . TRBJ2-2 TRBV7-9 TGTGCCAGCAGCTTAGTGACAGCGGGGGAGCTGTTTTTT CASSLVTAGELFF
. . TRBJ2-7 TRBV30 TGTGCCTGGAGTGGAGGGTCCGGAGACGAGCAGTACTTC CAWSGGSGDEQYF
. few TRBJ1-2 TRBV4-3 TGCGCCAGCAGCCAAGCAGGGTTAGGCTATGGCTACACCTTC CASSQAGLGYGYTF
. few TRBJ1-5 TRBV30 TGTGCCTGGAGTGAGGAGAGAGATAGCAATCAGCCCCAGCATTTT CAWSEERDSNQPQHF
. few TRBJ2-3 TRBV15 TGTGCCACCAGCCGCGTTAGCGGAGTCGGCACAGATACGCAGTATTTT CATSRVSGVGTDTQYF
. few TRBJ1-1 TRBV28 TGTGCCAGCATTGACAGGACGTTGGGGGCTTTCTTT CASIDRTLGAFF
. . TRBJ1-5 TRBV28 TGTGCCAGCAGACCACCCGGGAATCAGCCCCAGCATTTT CASRPPGNQPQHF